Presented here are 25 T cell receptor beta chains from one specimen sequenced in a study of post-analysis software for immune sequencing data. Study-wide points: With TRBV5-6, TRBV5-1 and TRBV20-1 included, about five TRBV segments were more frequent in patients than in controls.

Unique-molecular-identifier-tagged TCR beta cDNA libraries were used. TCRdb re-called the PCR reads through MiXCR, storing one row per CDR3 protein. The table shows 150,000 to 200,000 distinct CDR3 sequences, with roughly 31% occurring only once. These receptors have no identified antigens. The sample comprised blood. Receptors originate from a girl aged 10-17 years with multiple sclerosis.

Concerning this clonotype itself: The missing conserved phenylalanine or tryptophan at the end of this CDR3 makes a read error likely. The chain has TRBV3-1 and TRBJ2-7; a possible D gene is TRBD2 (6 bases). Germline CDR1 is LGHDT and CDR2 is YNNKEL (reference sequence). The CDR3 spans 15 residues. V lost 0 bases, J lost 4 bases, and 13 bases lay in between. The CDR3 reads CASSQDRPGLYEQYC. In DNA, the CDR3 is TGTGCCAGCAGCCAAGATCGGCCGGGACTGTACGAGCAGTACTGC.

This chain uses TRBV5-1 with TRBJ2-3, with 9 bases aligning to TRBD1. V lost 1 base, J lost 5 bases, and 5 bases stayed unmatched. The length of the CDR3 is 15 residues. In germline, CDR1 is SGHRS, CDR2 YFSETQ. The CDR3 region is CASSLRDRAQDTQYF. DNA of the CDR3: TGCGCCAGCAGCTTGCGGGACAGGGCACAAGATACGCAGTATTTT.

This clonotype was counted at least ten times. The chain has TRBV20-1 and TRBJ2-7, with 10 bases that match TRBD1. This CDR3 spans 16 amino acids. V was clipped by 0 bases and J by 1 base; unmatched bases: 6. Germline CDR1 is DFQATT and CDR2 is SNEGSKA (reference sequence). DNA for the CDR3: TGCAGTGCTAGAGATCCCTCGGGACAGGGGTCCTACGAGCAGTACTTC. Translation gives CSARDPSGQGSYEQYF.

This clonotype was seen repeatedly, ten times or more. The rearrangement uses TRBV12-5 and TRBJ2-7; 9 bases map to TRBD1. V dropped 4 bases and J dropped 3; count of bases not matched to a gene: 4. The CDR3 has 14 residues. CDR1 and CDR2 (germline): LGHNT, FRNRAP. For the CDR3, the DNA is TGTGCTAGTGGTTCACAGGGGGCACACTACGAGCAGTACTTC. It yields the protein CASGSQGAHYEQYF.

This clonotype occurred many times. The chain couples TRBV18 to TRBJ2-3; D perhaps matches TRBD1 (6 bases). Germline V gives CDR1 KGHSH, CDR2 LQKENI. This CDR3 region has 15 residues. Trimming cost V 0 bases and J 5 bases, with 12 bases left between them. The CDR3 DNA follows: TGTGCCAGCTCACCACCGCAGGGGTTGGGAGATACGCAGTATTTT. Protein product: CASSPPQGLGDTQYF.

A note on this clonotype: A much larger clone differs by one base, so this may be a read error. The rearrangement joins TRBV7-7 to TRBJ2-7; a possible D gene is TRBD2 (6 bases). Germline V CDR1 and CDR2: SSHAT, FNYEAQ (reference sequence). The CDR3 is 12 amino acids. CDR3 bases: TGTGCTAGCAGCCCCGGAGGGTTGGAGCAGTACTTC. Its translation is CASSPGGLEQYF. The full variable domain, its missing parts supplied by reference TRBV7-7 and TRBJ2-7, is GAGVSQSPRYKVTKRGQDVTLRCDPISSHATLYWYQQALGQGPEFLTYFNYEAQPDKSGLPSDRFSAERPEGSISTLTIQRTEQRDSAMYRCASSPGGLEQYFGPGTRLTVT.

The genes are TRBV21-1 and TRBJ1-1; the D call in the table, TRBD1, was not verified against the DNA. TRBV21-1 is recorded as a pseudogene. CDR3 length equals 16 residues. CDR3 residues: CASSKGDGGTHTEAFF. Here the CDR3 DNA reads TGTGCCAGCAGCAAAGGGGACGGGGGAACACACACTGAAGCTTTCTTT.

This sequence joins TRBV5-1 and TRBJ2-5; the match to TRBD2 covers 7 bases. Germline V gene lookup returns CDR1 SGHRS and CDR2 YFSETQ. Unmatched junction bases numbered 2, after V lost 0 bases and J lost 0 bases. This CDR3 contains 15 residues. Here the CDR3 DNA reads TGCGCCAGCAGCTTGGCAGCGGGGTACCAAGAGACCCAGTACTTC. Protein: CASSLAAGYQETQYF.

A few counts support this clonotype. The rearrangement uses TRBV28 and TRBJ2-3; D gene ambiguous. Trimming shortened V by 4 bases and J by 0 bases, and 5 bases separated the two germline ends. Germline CDR1 is MDHEN and CDR2 is SYDVKM. CDR3 length: 13 residues. The CDR3 loop is CASSSPSTDTQYF. Here the CDR3 DNA reads TGTGCCAGCAGTTCCCCCAGCACAGATACGCAGTATTTT.

This chain connects TRBV5-1 to TRBJ1-2; no reliable D call. The CDR3 spans 13 residues. V lost 0 bases and J lost 8, with 11 bases in between. The germline V gene has CDR1 SGHRS and CDR2 YFSETQ. DNA of the CDR3: TGCGCCAGCAGCTTGGAGACGGCCCAAGGCTACACCTTC. The encoded protein is CASSLETAQGYTF.

This clonotype came up a few times. The rearrangement joins TRBV6-1 to TRBJ2-5; TRBD1 matches 9 bases. Trimming removed 6 bases from V and 11 bases from J; junction bases left unmatched: 13. CDR1 is MNHNS, CDR2 SASEGT, per germline. The CDR3 is 14 residues long. The CDR3 nucleotides are TGTGCCAGCAGACCCTCCGGACAGGGGAATATGCAGTACTTC. Its translation: CASRPSGQGNMQYF.

This clonotype was observed at least ten times. This CDR3 reads CSARRGYEQYF. The DNA for the CDR3 is TGCAGCGCCCGGAGGGGCTACGAGCAGTACTTC. The chain carries TRBV29-1 and TRBJ2-7; maybe TRBD2 (6 bases). With 7 bases removed from V and 3 bases from J, the gap between germline ends came to 10 bases. Germline lookup yields CDR1 SQVTM and CDR2 ANQGSEA. The CDR3 length is 11 residues.

This clonotype was counted at least ten times. This chain connects TRBV28 to TRBJ2-7, with a weak D call TRBD2 (5 bases). Trimming pared 5 bases from V and 3 bases from J, leaving 20 bases between. The germline V gene has CDR1 MDHEN and CDR2 SYDVKM. The CDR3 contains 16 residues. The CDR3: CASSLITDYPNYEQYF. CDR3 bases: TGTGCCAGCAGTCTCATAACCGACTATCCTAACTACGAGCAGTACTTC.

This clonotype was seen more than once but under ten times. The chain combines TRBV14 with TRBJ2-1; D may be TRBD1 (5 bases). This CDR3 is 16 amino acids long. Trimming pared 5 bases from V and 5 bases from J, leaving 19 bases between. Germline assignment: CDR1 SGHDN and CDR2 FVKESK. CDR3 in DNA: TGTGCCAGCAGCACCGGTTTTGGGCAGGGAAACAATGAGCAGTTCTTC. It codes for CASSTGFGQGNNEQFF.

This clonotype was found many times. The V gene is TRBV20-1, the J gene TRBJ2-7; 7 bases are a match to TRBD2. Trimming at V came to 0 bases and at J to 6 bases, leaving 14 bases not matched to a gene. CDR3 length: 16 amino acids. The V gene's germline CDR1 is DFQATT and CDR2 SNEGSKA (reference sequence). The CDR3 loop is CSARDWGGAKGSEQYF. CDR3 nucleotide sequence: TGCAGTGCTAGAGATTGGGGAGGGGCCAAAGGCAGCGAGCAGTACTTC.

This clonotype has a single count. A clone one base away is much larger, so this may be a read error. V and J are TRBV28 and TRBJ2-1, with 7 bases fitting TRBD2. CDR3 length: 13 residues. V was pared by 4 bases and J by 10 bases, with 7 bases of the junction left unmatched. Germline CDR1 MDHEN, CDR2 SYDVKM. CDR3 residues: CASSSLAAGEQFF. CDR3 sequence (DNA): TGTGCCAGCAGTTCCCTAGCGGCCGGGGAGCAGTTCTTC.

This clonotype has more than one count but fewer than ten. This rearrangement joins TRBV29-1 to TRBJ2-2, with D uncertain. CDR1 is SQVTM, CDR2 ANQGSEA, per germline. V was clipped by 7 bases and J by 5 bases, with 14 bases between them. The CDR3 consists of 13 residues. The chain's CDR3 is CSASRVGTGELFF. CDR3 nucleotides: TGCAGCGCGAGTAGAGTGGGGACCGGGGAGCTGTTTTTT.

This clonotype showed up just a few times. The V gene is TRBV4-1, the J gene TRBJ1-5, with a possible D match to TRBD1 (6 bases). This CDR3 is built from 14 residues. From germline, CDR1 is MGHRA and CDR2 YSYEKL. Trimming cost V 6 bases and J 2 bases, with 11 bases left between them. In nucleotides, the CDR3 is TGCGCCAGCAGTACAGGGTCCGGCAATCAGCCCCAGCATTTT. Translated, it gives CASSTGSGNQPQHF.

This clonotype has only a few counts. A much larger clone lies a single base off, so this may be a read error. The chain employs TRBV20-1 and TRBJ2-1; 7 positions agree with TRBD2. Germline CDR1 DFQATT, CDR2 SNEGSKA (reference sequence). With 7 bases clipped from V and 0 bases from J, the junction kept 6 bases outside the gene matches. The CDR3 is made up of 14 amino acids. CDR3 in amino acids: CSVPGGSSYNEQFF. Written as DNA, the CDR3 is TGCAGTGTACCCGGCGGGAGCTCCTACAATGAGCAGTTCTTC.

This clonotype was observed a handful of times. A single base separates this from a much larger clone, so it may be a read error. This sequence joins TRBV20-1 and TRBJ2-1; no firm D call. The germline CDR1 and CDR2 sequences are DFQATT and SNEGSKA (reference sequence). This CDR3 contains 11 residues. Trimming shortened V by 4 bases and J by 6 bases, and 7 bases separated the two germline ends. CDR3 DNA: TGCAGTGCTAAGACTCGCAATGAGCAGTTCTTC. Translation: CSAKTRNEQFF.

The chain couples TRBV11-2 to TRBJ1-1; D remains ambiguous. Germline V lookup: CDR1 SGHAT, CDR2 FQNNGV. Trimming took 5 bases from V and 1 from J, leaving 11 bases between them. CDR3 size: 14 residues. The CDR3 loop is CASSIPYRNTEAFF. CDR3 in DNA: TGTGCCAGCAGCATCCCGTACAGGAACACTGAAGCTTTCTTT.

The chain recombines TRBV28 with TRBJ2-7, with D possibly being TRBD1 (7 bases). Germline V gene data show CDR1 as MDHEN and CDR2 as SYDVKM. Trimming removed 5 bases from V and 4 bases from J, with 27 bases in between. This CDR3 is built from 18 residues. The CDR3 here is CASSPLSQGGRGAYEQYF. CDR3 sequence (DNA): TGTGCCAGCAGTCCACTTTCTCAGGGGGGTCGAGGGGCTTACGAGCAGTACTTC.

This clonotype has only a few counts. The rearrangement uses TRBV6-5 and TRBJ2-7; possibly TRBD1 or TRBD2 for D (5 bases each). Trimming shortened V by 0 bases and J by 6 bases, and 12 bases separated the two germline ends. CDR1 is MNHEY and CDR2 is SVGAGI in the germline V gene. CDR3 length: 14 residues. CDR3 bases: TGTGCCAGCAGTTACTCGGGGCAGGGACGCGAGCAGTACTTC. This codes for CASSYSGQGREQYF.

J is TRBJ2-1 and V is TRBV15; D not certain. There are 15 residues in the CDR3. Germline CDR1 and CDR2: LNHNV and YYDKDF (reference sequence). Trimming cost V 4 bases and J 4 bases, with 14 bases left between them. CDR3 sequence (DNA): TGTGCCACCAGCAAAGGCCCGCCTATGTACAATGAGCAGTTCTTC. Amino acid sequence: CATSKGPPMYNEQFF. Complete variable domain (other parts from reference TRBV15 and TRBJ2-1): DAMVIQNPRYQVTQFGKPVTLSCSQTLNHNVMYWYQQKSSQAPKLLFHYYDKDFNNEADTPDNFQSRRPNTSFCFLDIRSPGLGDTAMYLCATSKGPPMYNEQFFGPGTRLTVL.

This clonotype was seen more than once but under ten times. At one end, the junction sequence differs from germline, possibly due to a read error. The V gene is TRBV28, the J gene TRBJ2-1; D is unresolved. Germline V lookup: CDR1 MDHEN, CDR2 SYDVKM. This CDR3 spans 14 amino acids. The CDR3 spells CASSYPGPYNERFF. CDR3 nucleotides: TGTGCCAGCAGTTACCCGGGTCCTTACAATGAGCGGTTCTTC.